The rows below give T cell receptor beta chains drawn from one sample of a study of human T cells and chemical hapten exposure. TCRdb ran MiXCR on the RACE reads and lists one entry per CDR3 protein. Here the sample spans around 360,000 distinct CDR3 sequences, about 6.3% being singletons. Source: whole blood, taken in connection with sensitization to the hapten diphenylcyclopropenone (DPC). The receptor source for this set is a woman aged 18-29 years with alopecia areata. Some clones in this sample may be carry-over from other donors' samples. CDR3s include the opening cysteine and the closing phenylalanine or tryptophan.

v_call,cdr3_length,j_call,cdr3_aa
TRBV6-2/TRBV6-3,16,TRBJ2-3,CASSYEASGGTDTQYF
TRBV29-1,13,TRBJ2-7,CSVGAGVSYEQYF
TRBV3-1,14,TRBJ1-1,CASSPPRQGGEAFF
TRBV10-3,13,TRBJ1-1,CAIGEGVNTEAFF
TRBV9,17,TRBJ1-4,CASSSGGRGSINEKLFF
TRBV6-2/TRBV6-3,12,TRBJ2-5,CASSWSQETQYF
TRBV28,16,TRBJ2-1,CASSLGLAVGTNEQFF
TRBV5-1,16,TRBJ1-1,CASSLSTGRVRTEAFF
TRBV29-1,13,TRBJ2-5,CSVVGAEQETQYF
TRBV7-3,16,TRBJ2-2,CASSLGQGVGTGELFF
TRBV4-2,18,TRBJ1-5,CASSQDGGRWAQRQPQHF
TRBV19,16,TRBJ1-2,CASSFRRQLLNYGYTF
TRBV12-3/TRBV12-4,11,TRBJ1-3,CASTPGNTIYF
TRBV6-6,14,TRBJ2-3,CASWYKPYTDTQYF
TRBV2,13,TRBJ1-1,CASSGLMNTEAFF
TRBV2,12,TRBJ1-1,CASREQNTEAFF